This T cell receptor beta chain derives from a study of T cell repertoires in cytomegalovirus infection. Points on this clonotype: The antigen is not known.

V dropped 3 bases and J dropped 0; count of bases not matched to a gene: 8. The CDR3 spans 18 residues. Per germline, CDR1 SEHNR and CDR2 FQNEAQ (reference sequence). From the reads, TCRdb called clonotypes with MiXCR, one entry per CDR3 protein. The data show about half a million distinct CDR3 sequences, with about 33% seen just once and about 17% held by the top ten. This TCR derives from a human donor in good health (CMV status not recorded). Some clones in this sample may be carry-over from other donors' samples. The rearrangement links TRBV7-9 to TRBJ2-1; 10 nucleotides agree with TRBD2. The specimen comprised cultured PBMCs, sampled from culture after CMV antigen stimulation. The CDR3 protein is CASSFTVASGSSYNEQFF. CDR3 sequence (DNA): TGTGCCAGCAGCTTTACGGTGGCTAGCGGGAGCTCCTACAATGAGCAGTTCTTC. The full variable domain, rest sourced from reference TRBV7-9 and TRBJ2-1, is DTGVSQNPRHKITKRGQNVTFRCDPISEHNRLYWYRQTLGQGPEFLTYFQNEAQLEKSRLLSDRFSAERPKGSFSTLEIQRTEQGDSAMYLCASSFTVASGSSYNEQFFGPGTRLTVL.